This T cell receptor beta chain was recovered during a study of blood T cell repertoires in COVID-19. Original processing notes: How many nucleated cells were present was estimated from reference gene primer amplification. This table comes from immunoSEQ multiplex PCR, and its TCRdb copy is limited to in-frame clones, with some not included. V, J and clone size are those of that table, while D and trimming were read from the DNA. The sample lists about 190,000 clones, roughly 78% occurring once. Between the trimmed V and J ends, which lost 6 bases and 10 bases, there was a span of 21 bases. The CDR3 is 14 residues long. CDR1 and CDR2 (germline): SGHTA, FQGNSA.

The chain combines TRBV7-2 with TRBJ1-1; D remains unclear. The sequenced sample consisted of peripheral blood. The source of this sequence is a woman older than 75 with active or convalescent COVID-19. As DNA, the CDR3 is TGTGCCAGCAGGCGGGGAGTGGGGTTCTGGGGAGCTTTCTTT. This gives the protein CASRRGVGFWGAFF.